The T cell receptor beta chain under discussion was sequenced for a study of radiotherapy plus CTLA-4 blockade in lung cancer. V was pared by 6 bases and J by 5 bases, with 14 bases between. CDR1 LGHNA and CDR2 YSLEER come from the germline V gene. The CDR3 length is 15 residues. Profiled with immunoSEQ multiplex PCR; TCRdb holds only in-frame clones, not every one. This sample has approximately 78,000 clones, with 78% found just once. This clone has more than one count but fewer than ten. This sequence originates from a human donor with non-small cell lung cancer who had a complete response to radiotherapy plus ipilimumab. The chain links TRBV4-3 to TRBJ1-6; TRBD1 is a possible D gene (5 bases). The source was peripheral blood, collected from a patient treated with radiotherapy plus ipilimumab. The CDR3 DNA follows: TGCGCCAGCAGGGGGACCCGACAAGATAATTCACCCCTCCACTTT. Translated: CASRGTRQDNSPLHF.